The 15 T cell receptor beta chains given below trace back to one sample, sequenced in a study of blood T cells in healthy people across ages. PCR was performed a second time for about 6 to 11 cycles using a sample-barcoded 5' primer and a J-beta primer mix. TCRdb analysed the 5' RACE reads with MiXCR anew, one entry per CDR3 protein. Here the sample spans some 940,000 distinct CDR3 sequences, about 29% being singletons. The sample was also linked to a second study, of T cells of mothers and their children.

Sequencing was carried out using blood. These receptors came from a woman in her 40s in good health.

This clonotype was seen only a few times. V gene TRBV14 combines with J gene TRBJ2-3, with D perhaps given as TRBD1 or TRBD2 (5 bases each). Germline lookup yields CDR1 SGHDN and CDR2 FVKESK. The CDR3 is 16 residues long. V was clipped by 0 bases and J by 2 bases, with 12 bases between them. The CDR3 sequence: CASSQDGTRSTDTQYF. CDR3 nucleotide sequence: TGTGCCAGCAGCCAAGATGGGACGAGATCCACAGATACGCAGTATTTT. Based on the CDR3 plus reference TRBV14 and TRBJ2-3, the full variable domain is EAGVTQFPSHSVIEKGQTVTLRCDPISGHDNLYWYRRVMGKEIKFLLHFVKESKQDESGMPNNRFLAERTGGTYSTLKVQPAELEDSGVYFCASSQDGTRSTDTQYFGPGTRLTVL.

Remarks on this clonotype: A junction boundary mismatches the germline segment, possibly from a read error. This chain joins TRBV3-1 and TRBJ2-1; D not certain. The CDR3 has 20 amino acids. From germline, CDR1 is LGHDT and CDR2 YNNKEL (reference sequence). The CDR3, as DNA: TGTGCCAGCAGCCCTAATGAGGACGAGTGGGGTATCACGACCTACAATGGGCAGTTCTTC. Translating gives CASSPNEDEWGITTYNGQFF.

This chain uses TRBV7-3 with TRBJ2-3; tentatively, D is TRBD1 (6 bases). The CDR3 length is 18 residues. Germline assignment: CDR1 SGHTA and CDR2 FQGTGA. Trimming removed 2 bases at V and 0 bases at J, with 18 bases between. CDR3 in amino acids: CASSLYMGARVSTDTQYF. The CDR3 bases are TGTGCCAGCAGCTTATACATGGGGGCCAGAGTTAGCACAGATACGCAGTATTTT.

This clonotype was recorded many times. V and J are TRBV20-1 and TRBJ2-2; 12 nucleotides line up with TRBD2. With 1 base clipped from V and 0 bases from J, the junction kept 3 bases outside the gene matches. The V gene's germline CDR1 is DFQATT and CDR2 SNEGSKA (reference sequence). CDR3 size: 17 residues. The CDR3 loop reads CSARGLAGEANTGELFF. CDR3 nucleotide sequence: TGCAGTGCTAGAGGACTAGCGGGGGAGGCGAACACCGGGGAGCTGTTTTTT.

This clonotype has a handful of counts. The CDR3 DNA sequence: TGTGCCAGCAGCCAAGAGTTGGGACAGCTATCTTCACCCCTCCACTTT. Protein sequence: CASSQELGQLSSPLHF. The chain employs TRBV14 and TRBJ1-6; 7 bases align to TRBD1. V shed 0 bases, J shed 9 bases, and the junction held 8 bases outside the gene matches. The CDR3 extends over 16 amino acids. CDR1 and CDR2 (germline): SGHDN, FVKESK.

This clonotype was counted between two and nine times. V gene TRBV9 combines with J gene TRBJ2-6; D is possibly TRBD1 (5 bases). Looked up from germline, CDR1 is SGDLS and CDR2 is YYNGEE. This CDR3 has 17 residues. V was cut by 3 bases and J by 0 bases, with 13 bases left in between. CDR3 loop: CASSEYPDSSGANVLTF. The CDR3 DNA follows: TGTGCCAGCAGCGAATATCCAGACAGCTCTGGGGCCAACGTCCTGACTTTC.

This clonotype was detected ten times or more. This sequence joins TRBV4-3 and TRBJ2-7; D is possibly TRBD1 or TRBD2 (5 bases each). V lost 1 base to trimming and J lost 1 base, with 11 bases between them. The CDR3 loop spans 15 amino acids. Germline CDR1 and CDR2: LGHNA and YSLEER. CDR3 nucleotides: TGCGCCAGCAGCCAAGGGGGGAAAGGGTCCTACGAGCAGTACTTC. This gives the protein CASSQGGKGSYEQYF.

This clonotype showed up just a few times. The V and J genes are TRBV12-3 or TRBV12-4 and TRBJ2-4; weak D call: TRBD1 (6 bases). The J call could be wrong; TRBJ2-7 is a better fit for the DNA end. This CDR3 spans 15 amino acids. CDR3: CASSSPNNRAREQYF. The CDR3 DNA reads as TGTGCCAGCAGTTCCCCCAACAACAGGGCTCGCGAGCAGTACTTC.

This clonotype has just one count. The chain employs TRBV5-1 and TRBJ2-7; D is possibly TRBD1 (5 bases). The V end lost 1 base, the J end lost 3 bases, and 11 bases lay between the germline ends. Germline V gene lookup returns CDR1 SGHRS and CDR2 YFSETQ. The CDR3 loop spans 14 amino acids. CDR3 coding DNA: TGCGCCAGCAGCTTGAGAGGACAAAACTACGAGCAGTACTTC. Its protein is CASSLRGQNYEQYF.

The chain uses TRBV6-5 and TRBJ1-1; D gene unclear. Per germline, CDR1 MNHEY and CDR2 SVGAGI. This CDR3 has 14 residues. Deletions cut 6 bases from V and 0 bases from J, with 11 bases between. CDR3 sequence (DNA): TGTGCCAGCAGCCCTATGTCGCTGAACACTGAAGCTTTCTTT. Translating it yields CASSPMSLNTEAFF.

This clonotype showed up just once. The V gene is TRBV27, the J gene TRBJ2-1; D remains ambiguous. Per germline, CDR1 MNHEY and CDR2 SMNVEV (reference sequence). V lost 7 bases, J lost 0 bases, and 16 bases lay in between. The CDR3 length is 16 residues. The CDR3 bases are TGTGCCAGCATACCCCTGGGGAAACACTCCTACAATGAGCAGTTCTTC. Encoded protein: CASIPLGKHSYNEQFF.

This clonotype was detected ten times or more. The genes are TRBV29-1 and TRBJ2-7; 8 bases agree with TRBD1. Trimming took 2 bases from V and 2 from J; bases not matched to a gene: 8. The length of the CDR3 is 15 residues. Germline V gives CDR1 SQVTM, CDR2 ANQGSEA. The DNA for the CDR3 is TGCAGCGTTGAACAGGGTGACAGGGGCGCCTACGAGCAGTACTTC. Encoded protein: CSVEQGDRGAYEQYF.

About this clonotype: Sequence at one end of the junction differs from germline and may be a read error. The chain combines TRBV15 with TRBJ1-2; weak D call: TRBD1 (5 bases). Looked up from germline, CDR1 is LNHNV and CDR2 is YYDKDF (reference sequence). CDR3 size: 13 residues. The DNA for the CDR3 is TGTGCCACGAGCAGGGATGGGATCTATGGCTACACCTTC. Its translation: CATSRDGIYGYTF.

V and J are TRBV4-1 and TRBJ1-1, with unresolved D. This CDR3 spans 13 amino acids. The germline gives CDR1 MGHRA, CDR2 YSYEKL. Trimming pared 0 bases from V and 11 bases from J, leaving 13 bases between. The CDR3 here is CASSQDTPRGAFF. The CDR3 DNA reads TGCGCCAGCAGCCAAGACACACCCAGAGGGGCTTTCTTT.

This rearrangement joins TRBV18 to TRBJ2-1, with a weak D call TRBD2 (5 bases). This CDR3 has 16 amino acids. Germline lookup yields CDR1 KGHSH and CDR2 LQKENI. Trimming shortened V by 0 bases and J by 9 bases, and 18 bases separated the two germline ends. CDR3 in amino acids: CASSPPRLAERPEQFF. The CDR3 region has the DNA TGTGCCAGCTCACCACCGAGGCTAGCCGAGCGTCCTGAGCAGTTCTTC.